Listed below are T cell receptor beta chains from one sample, sequenced in a study of T cells after yellow fever vaccination. TCRdb fed the 5' RACE reads into MiXCR, producing one record per CDR3 protein. The data contain 250,000 to 350,000 distinct CDR3 sequences, approximately 4% of them seen just once; the ten biggest clones take up roughly a fifth. Material: PBMCs, obtained 15 days after the yellow fever booster vaccination. These receptors were obtained from a young man who received the YFV17D yellow fever vaccine. Both conserved end residues are part of each CDR3. The order of the fields is J gene, V gene, clone size, D gene, CDR3 DNA, CDR3 protein. D genes are given only for firm matches. Some rows mark clone size as missing; the rest say once, few, many or name a class of expanded clone.

>TRBJ1-2|TRBV6-6|many|-
TGTGCCAGCAGTCAGGCGGGTGCTCCTAACTATGGCTACACCTTC
CASSQAGAPNYGYTF
>TRBJ1-2|TRBV30|many|-
TGTGCCTGGAGGGTCGATGAAAACTATGGCTACACCTTC
CAWRVDENYGYTF
>TRBJ1-2|TRBV7-2|many|-
TGTGCCAGCACCCGAACGGAGGGCCGGTATGGCTACACCTTC
CASTRTEGRYGYTF
>TRBJ1-6|TRBV28|few|-
TGTGCCAGCAGGCGCGGAAGCTCCTATAATTCACCCCTCCACTTT
CASRRGSSYNSPLHF
>TRBJ1-6|TRBV5-1|-|-
TGCGCCAGCAGCTTGGGACGTGCGGGACGGGAGTTTTCACCCCTCCACTTT
CASSLGRAGREFSPLHF
>TRBJ2-3|TRBV5-1|-|-
TGCGCCAGCAGCTTTCCCGGGACCGCGTCGGGGGATACGCAGTATTTT
CASSFPGTASGDTQYF
>TRBJ2-3|TRBV12-3/TRBV12-4|few|TRBD2
TGTGCCAGCCTAACAGCGGGGGGCCCCCCAGATACGCAGTATTTT
CASLTAGGPPDTQYF
>TRBJ2-7|TRBV11-2|few|TRBD1
TGTGCCAGCAGCTTACGACAGGGATGGAGCTCCTACGAGCAGTACTTC
CASSLRQGWSSYEQYF
>TRBJ1-6|TRBV9|-|-
TGTGCCAGCAGCCCTTCAGAGACCTTCCGGGATAATTCACCCCTCCACTTT
CASSPSETFRDNSPLHF
>TRBJ2-1|TRBV7-2|many|TRBD2
TGTGCCAGCAGCCGAGGACTAGCGGGGGACAATGAGCAGTTCTTC
CASSRGLAGDNEQFF
>TRBJ1-2|TRBV7-9|-|TRBD1
TGTGCCAGCAGTCGAGACAGGGGAGGCCGCAACTATGGCTACACCTTC
CASSRDRGGRNYGYTF
>TRBJ2-1|TRBV5-1|few|-
TGCGCCAGCAGCTTGGCCATCAGTAGTAATGAGCAGTTCTTC
CASSLAISSNEQFF
>TRBJ1-2|TRBV29-1|many|-
TGCAGCGCTACCCGGCTAAACGACTATGGCTACACCTTC
CSATRLNDYGYTF
>TRBJ1-5|TRBV4-1|many|-
TGCGCCAGCAGCCAAGAAGGTAGGGCTCAGCCCCAGCATTTT
CASSQEGRAQPQHF
>TRBJ2-7|TRBV7-9|many|TRBD1
TGTGCCAGCAGCCCAGGACAGGGGGTAAGGGAGCAGTACTTC
CASSPGQGVREQYF
>TRBJ2-1|TRBV5-1|-|TRBD1
TGCGCCAGCGGGGGACAGGGGGGTAATGAGCAGTTCTTC
CASGGQGGNEQFF
>TRBJ1-4|TRBV4-3|many|-
TGCGCCAGCAGCCAAGATGCGGGGATGGGCCTGGGAAAACTGTTTTTT
CASSQDAGMGLGKLFF
>TRBJ1-1|TRBV4-2|-|-
TGTGCCAGCAGCCAACCGGTCCCGGGGGCGCGGACTGAAGCTTTCTTT
CASSQPVPGARTEAFF
>TRBJ2-1|TRBV7-8|many|-
TGTGCCAGCAGCTTGGGAGGACACCTCGAATACAATGAGCAGTTCTTC
CASSLGGHLEYNEQFF
>TRBJ1-6|TRBV5-6|many|-
TGTGCCAGCAGCCCTCTCTATAATTCACCCCTCCACTTT
CASSPLYNSPLHF